This T cell receptor (beta chain) is from a study of control samples from healthy donors and cancer patients. TCRdb keeps only in-frame clones here, not all; method: immunoSEQ multiplex PCR. Of about 150,000 clones listed, 93% are singletons. This clone was recorded once. V lost 2 bases, J lost 7 bases, and 11 bases stayed unmatched. Germline lookup yields CDR1 GTSNPN and CDR2 SVGIG (reference sequence). The CDR3 totals 17 residues. V usage is TRBV30 and J usage is TRBJ2-2; 12 nucleotides line up with TRBD2. Sequencing was performed on blood. The source is a man in his forties or fifties in good health. CDR3 nucleotides: TGTGCCTGGAGTCCAGGCCTAGCGGGAGGGCCAGACGGGGAGCTGTTTTTT. This gives the protein CAWSPGLAGGPDGELFF.